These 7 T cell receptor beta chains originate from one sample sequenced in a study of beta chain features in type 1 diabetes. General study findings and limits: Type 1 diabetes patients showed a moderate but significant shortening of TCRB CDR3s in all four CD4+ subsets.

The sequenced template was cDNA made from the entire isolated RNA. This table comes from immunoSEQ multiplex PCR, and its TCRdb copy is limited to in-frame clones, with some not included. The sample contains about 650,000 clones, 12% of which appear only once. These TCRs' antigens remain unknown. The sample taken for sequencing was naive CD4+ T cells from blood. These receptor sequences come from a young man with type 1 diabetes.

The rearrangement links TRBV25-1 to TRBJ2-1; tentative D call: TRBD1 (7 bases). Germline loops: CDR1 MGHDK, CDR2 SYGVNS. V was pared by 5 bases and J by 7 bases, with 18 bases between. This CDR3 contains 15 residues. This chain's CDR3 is CASSNSGTAGNEQFF. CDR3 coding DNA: TGTGCCAGCAGTAACTCCGGGACAGCGGGTAATGAGCAGTTCTTC.

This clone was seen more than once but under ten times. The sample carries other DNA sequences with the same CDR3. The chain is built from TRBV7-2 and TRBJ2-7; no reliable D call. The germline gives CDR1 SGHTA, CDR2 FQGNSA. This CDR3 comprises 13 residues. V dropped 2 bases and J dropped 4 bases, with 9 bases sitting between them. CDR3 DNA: TGTGCCAGCAGCTTATCCGTTTTTTACGAGCAGTACTTC. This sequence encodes CASSLSVFYEQYF.

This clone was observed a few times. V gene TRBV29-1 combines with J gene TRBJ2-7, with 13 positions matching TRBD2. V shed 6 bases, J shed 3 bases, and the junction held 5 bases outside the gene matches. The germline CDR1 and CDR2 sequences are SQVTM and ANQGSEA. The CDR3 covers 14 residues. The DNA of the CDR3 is TGCAGCGTCACGGGACTAGCGGGGAGCTACGAGCAGTACTTC. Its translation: CSVTGLAGSYEQYF.

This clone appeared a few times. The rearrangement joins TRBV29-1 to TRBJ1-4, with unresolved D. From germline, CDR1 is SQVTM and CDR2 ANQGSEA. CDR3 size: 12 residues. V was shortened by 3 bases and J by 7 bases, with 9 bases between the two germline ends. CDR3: CSVDKEGEKLFF. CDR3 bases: TGCAGCGTTGACAAGGAAGGTGAAAAACTGTTTTTT. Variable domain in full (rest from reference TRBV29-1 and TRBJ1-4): SAVISQKPSRDICQRGTSLTIQCQVDSQVTMMFWYRQQPGQSLTLIATANQGSEATYESGFVIDKFPISRPNLTFSTLTVSNMSPEDSSIYLCSVDKEGEKLFFGSGTQLSVL.

The CDR3 DNA is TGTGCCAGCAGTGTTGGACAGTCGTATGGCTACACCTTC. Translating it yields CASSVGQSYGYTF. J is TRBJ1-2 and V is TRBV7-9; D perhaps matches TRBD1 (6 bases). V was shortened by 6 bases and J by 5 bases, with 13 bases between the two germline ends. CDR1 SEHNR and CDR2 FQNEAQ come from the germline V gene (reference sequence). The CDR3 has 13 amino acids.

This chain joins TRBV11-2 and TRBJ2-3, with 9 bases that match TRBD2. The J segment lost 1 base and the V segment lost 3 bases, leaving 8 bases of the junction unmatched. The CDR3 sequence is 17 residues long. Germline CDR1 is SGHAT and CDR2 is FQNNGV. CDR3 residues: CASSFRGGAEGTDTQYF. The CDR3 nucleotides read TGTGCCAGCAGCTTTCGCGGGGGGGCAGAGGGCACAGATACGCAGTATTTT.

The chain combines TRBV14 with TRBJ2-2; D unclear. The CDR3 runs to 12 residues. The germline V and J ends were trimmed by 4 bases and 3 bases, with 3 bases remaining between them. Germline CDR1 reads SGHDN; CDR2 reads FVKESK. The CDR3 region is CASSPYTGELFF. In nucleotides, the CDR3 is TGTGCCAGCAGCCCCTACACCGGGGAGCTGTTTTTT.